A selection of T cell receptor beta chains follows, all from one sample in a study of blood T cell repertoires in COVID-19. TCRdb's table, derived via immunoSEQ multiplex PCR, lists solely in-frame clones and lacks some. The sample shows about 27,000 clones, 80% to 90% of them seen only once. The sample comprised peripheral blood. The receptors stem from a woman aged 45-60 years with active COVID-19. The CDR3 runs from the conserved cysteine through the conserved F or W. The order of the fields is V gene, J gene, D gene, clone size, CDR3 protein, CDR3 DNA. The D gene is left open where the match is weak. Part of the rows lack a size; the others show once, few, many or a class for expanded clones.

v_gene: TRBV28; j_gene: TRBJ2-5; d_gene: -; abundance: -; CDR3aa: CASSSSGTKPREETQYF; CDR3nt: TGTGCCAGCAGTTCCTCTGGGACAAAACCGAGGGAAGAGACCCAGTACTTC
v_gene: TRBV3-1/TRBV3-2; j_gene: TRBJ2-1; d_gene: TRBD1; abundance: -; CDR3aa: CASSWTGGDNEQFF; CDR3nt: TGTGCCAGCAGCTGGACAGGGGGAGACAATGAGCAGTTCTTC
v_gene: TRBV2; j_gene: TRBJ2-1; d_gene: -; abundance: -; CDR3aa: CASRGPTSWGEQFF; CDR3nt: TGTGCCAGCAGGGGCCCGACTAGTTGGGGTGAGCAGTTCTTC
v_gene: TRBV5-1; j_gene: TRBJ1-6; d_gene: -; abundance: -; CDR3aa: CASSLAGDNSPLHF; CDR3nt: TGCGCCAGCAGCTTGGCCGGGGATAATTCACCCCTCCACTTT
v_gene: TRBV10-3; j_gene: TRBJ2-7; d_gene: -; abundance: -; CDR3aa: CAISKRGREDEQYF; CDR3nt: TGTGCCATCAGCAAGAGAGGGAGAGAGGACGAGCAGTACTTC
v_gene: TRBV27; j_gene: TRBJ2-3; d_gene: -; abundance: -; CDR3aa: CASSSLLGEHGTDTQYF; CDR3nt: TGTGCCAGCAGTTCCCTTCTCGGGGAGCATGGCACAGATACGCAGTATTTT
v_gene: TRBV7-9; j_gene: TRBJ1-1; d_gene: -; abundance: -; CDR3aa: CASRMVGGAEAFF; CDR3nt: TGTGCCAGCAGGATGGTAGGGGGGGCGGAGGCTTTCTTT
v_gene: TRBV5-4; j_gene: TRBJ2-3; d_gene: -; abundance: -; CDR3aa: CASGGASGTSDTQYF; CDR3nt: TGTGCCAGCGGGGGGGCAAGCGGAACGTCAGATACGCAGTATTTT
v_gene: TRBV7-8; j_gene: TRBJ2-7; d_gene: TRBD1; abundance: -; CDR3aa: CASSLGQGAYEQYF; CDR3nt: TGTGCCAGCAGCTTAGGACAGGGGGCGTACGAGCAGTACTTC
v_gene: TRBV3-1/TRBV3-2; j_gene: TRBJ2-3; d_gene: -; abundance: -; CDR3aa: CASSRGRADTQYF; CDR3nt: TGTGCCAGCAGCCGAGGTCGCGCAGATACGCAGTATTTT
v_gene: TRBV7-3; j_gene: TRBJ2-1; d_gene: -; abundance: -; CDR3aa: CASSLSGYNEQFF; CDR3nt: TGTGCCAGCAGCTTAAGCGGCTACAATGAGCAGTTCTTC
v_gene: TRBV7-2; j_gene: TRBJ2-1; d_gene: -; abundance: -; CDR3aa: CASSLWSASSSEQFF; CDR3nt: TGTGCCAGCAGCTTATGGTCGGCTAGTAGCAGTGAGCAGTTCTTC
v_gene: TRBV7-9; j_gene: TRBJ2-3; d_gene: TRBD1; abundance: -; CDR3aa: CASSSGQGKDTQYF; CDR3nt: TGTGCCAGCAGTTCCGGACAGGGGAAGGATACGCAGTATTTT
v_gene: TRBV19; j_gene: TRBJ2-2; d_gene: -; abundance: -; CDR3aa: CASSSSARTGELFF; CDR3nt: TGTGCCAGTAGTTCTTCAGCGAGGACCGGGGAGCTGTTTTTT
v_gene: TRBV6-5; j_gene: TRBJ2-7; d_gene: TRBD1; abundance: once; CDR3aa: CASTRDREGYEQYF; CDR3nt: TGTGCCAGCACCCGGGACAGGGAGGGCTACGAGCAGTACTTC
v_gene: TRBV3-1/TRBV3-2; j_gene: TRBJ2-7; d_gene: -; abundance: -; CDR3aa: CASSQGGTYEQYF; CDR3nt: TGTGCCAGCAGCCAAGGCGGCACCTACGAGCAGTACTTC
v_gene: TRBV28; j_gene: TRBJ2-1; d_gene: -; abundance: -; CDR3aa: CASSLWSGRGYNEQFF; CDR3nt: TGTGCCAGCAGTTTATGGAGCGGCAGGGGATACAATGAGCAGTTCTTC